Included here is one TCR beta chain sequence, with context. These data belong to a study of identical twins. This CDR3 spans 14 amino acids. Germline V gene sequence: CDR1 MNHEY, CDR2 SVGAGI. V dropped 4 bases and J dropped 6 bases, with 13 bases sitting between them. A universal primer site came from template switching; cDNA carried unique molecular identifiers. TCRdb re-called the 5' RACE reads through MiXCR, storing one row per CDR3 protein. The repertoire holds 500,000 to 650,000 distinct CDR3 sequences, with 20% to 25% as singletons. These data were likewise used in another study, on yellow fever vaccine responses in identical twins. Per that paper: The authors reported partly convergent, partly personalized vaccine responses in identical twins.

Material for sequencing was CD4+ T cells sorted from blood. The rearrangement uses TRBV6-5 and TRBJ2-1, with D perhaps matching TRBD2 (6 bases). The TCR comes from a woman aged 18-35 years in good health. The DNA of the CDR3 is TGTGCCAGCAGTTCCCCGGGACTTACCAATGAGCAGTTCTTC. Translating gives CASSSPGLTNEQFF.